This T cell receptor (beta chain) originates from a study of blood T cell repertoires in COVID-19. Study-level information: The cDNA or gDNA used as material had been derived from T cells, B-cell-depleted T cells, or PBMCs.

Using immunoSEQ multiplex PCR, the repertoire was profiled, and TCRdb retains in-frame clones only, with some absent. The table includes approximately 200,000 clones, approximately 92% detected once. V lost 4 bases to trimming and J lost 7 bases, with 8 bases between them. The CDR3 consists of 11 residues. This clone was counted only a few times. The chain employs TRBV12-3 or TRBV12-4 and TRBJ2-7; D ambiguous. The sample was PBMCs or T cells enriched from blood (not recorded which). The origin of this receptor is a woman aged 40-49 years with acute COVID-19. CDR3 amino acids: CASSSLREQYF. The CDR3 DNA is TGTGCCAGCAGTTCCCTACGGGAGCAGTACTTC.